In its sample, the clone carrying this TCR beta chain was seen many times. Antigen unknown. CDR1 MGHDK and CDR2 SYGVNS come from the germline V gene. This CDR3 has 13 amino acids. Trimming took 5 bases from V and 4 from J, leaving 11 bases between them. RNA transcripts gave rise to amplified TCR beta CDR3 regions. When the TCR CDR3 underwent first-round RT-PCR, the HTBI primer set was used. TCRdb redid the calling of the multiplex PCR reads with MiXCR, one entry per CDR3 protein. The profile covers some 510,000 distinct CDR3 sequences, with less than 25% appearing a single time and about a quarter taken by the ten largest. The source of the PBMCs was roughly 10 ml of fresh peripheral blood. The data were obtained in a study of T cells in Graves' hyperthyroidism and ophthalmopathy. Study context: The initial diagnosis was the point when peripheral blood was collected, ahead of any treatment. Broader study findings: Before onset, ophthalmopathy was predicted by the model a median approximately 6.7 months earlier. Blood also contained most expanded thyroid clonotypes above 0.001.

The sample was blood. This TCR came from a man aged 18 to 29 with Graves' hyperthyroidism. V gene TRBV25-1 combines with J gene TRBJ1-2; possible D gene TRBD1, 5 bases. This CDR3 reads CASSRKGSYGYTF. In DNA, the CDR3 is TGTGCCAGCAGTCGTAAGGGGAGCTATGGCTACACCTTC.